This TCR beta chain was sequenced in a study of cytomegalovirus exposure and HLA in healthy donors. Study-wide results and limits: In vitro confirmation showed three CMV-associated chains to be CMV antigen specific.

The CDR3 consists of 13 residues. CDR1 and CDR2 (germline): MNHEY, SVGAGI. V was pared by 6 bases and J by 4 bases, with 5 bases of the junction left unmatched. PCR involved 60 Vbeta and 13 Jbeta primers. Libraries were prepared by immunoSEQ multiplex PCR; TCRdb keeps only in-frame clonotypes and omits some of them. Of tens of thousands of clones in the sample, roughly 63% are singletons; the top ten hold approximately 21%. As for this clone: Its antigen is not known.

The sequence was collected from a woman in her forties or fifties in good health and CMV-seropositive. Sequences were obtained from PBMCs. The genes are TRBV6-5 and TRBJ2-5, with 7 bases matching TRBD2. CDR3 sequence (DNA): TGTGCCAGCAGGGAGACGGGGGGAGAGACCCAGTACTTC. It translates to CASRETGGETQYF.